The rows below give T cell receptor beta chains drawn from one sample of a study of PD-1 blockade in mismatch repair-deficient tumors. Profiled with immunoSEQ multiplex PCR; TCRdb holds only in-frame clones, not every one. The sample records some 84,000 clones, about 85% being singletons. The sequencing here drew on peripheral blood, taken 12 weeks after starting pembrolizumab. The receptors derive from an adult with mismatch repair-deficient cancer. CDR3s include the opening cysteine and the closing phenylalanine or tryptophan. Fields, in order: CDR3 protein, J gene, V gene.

cdr3_aa: CASSLSLSYEQYF
j_call: TRBJ2-7
v_call: TRBV4-2

cdr3_aa: CASSLLQGGTGELFF
j_call: TRBJ2-2
v_call: TRBV5-1

cdr3_aa: CASSSITDGQFF
j_call: TRBJ2-1
v_call: TRBV5-1

cdr3_aa: CASSQDLAGVSYNEQFF
j_call: TRBJ2-1
v_call: TRBV4-2

cdr3_aa: CASSTRTGKNIQYF
j_call: TRBJ2-4
v_call: TRBV6-1

cdr3_aa: CASSPQVGDTIYF
j_call: TRBJ1-3
v_call: TRBV18

cdr3_aa: CASSLEGGGNTEAFF
j_call: TRBJ1-1
v_call: TRBV7-6

cdr3_aa: CAWFPPRAPNTEAFF
j_call: TRBJ1-1
v_call: TRBV30

cdr3_aa: CASSLGTSGIGETQYF
j_call: TRBJ2-5
v_call: TRBV7-3

cdr3_aa: CASTSVAAANYGYTF
j_call: TRBJ1-2
v_call: TRBV7-9

cdr3_aa: CASSPLAGVYNEQFF
j_call: TRBJ2-1
v_call: TRBV7-2

cdr3_aa: CASSLAKYNNEQFF
j_call: TRBJ2-1
v_call: TRBV5-1

cdr3_aa: CASSVDELSYGYTF
j_call: TRBJ1-2
v_call: TRBV9

cdr3_aa: CASTSGIVAGELFF
j_call: TRBJ2-2
v_call: TRBV19

cdr3_aa: CASSSGLAGTDTQYF
j_call: TRBJ2-3
v_call: TRBV7-2

cdr3_aa: CSVEVSTGGEKLFF
j_call: TRBJ1-4
v_call: TRBV29-1

cdr3_aa: CASSLVGPWEQYF
j_call: TRBJ2-7
v_call: TRBV11-2

cdr3_aa: CASSHDPSSERHNEQFF
j_call: TRBJ2-1
v_call: TRBV4-2

cdr3_aa: CASSGLRTSGTFNVNEQFF
j_call: TRBJ2-1
v_call: TRBV7-6

cdr3_aa: CASSPRTGTEAFF
j_call: TRBJ1-1
v_call: TRBV7-7

cdr3_aa: CASSPNPTGFGANVLTF
j_call: TRBJ2-6
v_call: TRBV5-4

cdr3_aa: CASSMRQGSTGELFF
j_call: TRBJ2-2
v_call: TRBV11-2

cdr3_aa: CASRGTGGLNEQFF
j_call: TRBJ2-1
v_call: TRBV6-5

cdr3_aa: CASSQADLGANYGYTF
j_call: TRBJ1-2
v_call: TRBV4-1

cdr3_aa: CASSGPGFSEQYF
j_call: TRBJ2-7
v_call: TRBV5-5

cdr3_aa: CSVQGLMNTEAFF
j_call: TRBJ1-1
v_call: TRBV29-1

cdr3_aa: CASSLGVGGEGYTF
j_call: TRBJ1-2
v_call: TRBV7-8

cdr3_aa: CASRRASRSTNEKLFF
j_call: TRBJ1-4
v_call: TRBV2

cdr3_aa: CASSSQGAPTEAFF
j_call: TRBJ1-1
v_call: TRBV7-9

cdr3_aa: CASSLSALYEQYF
j_call: TRBJ2-7
v_call: TRBV6-5

cdr3_aa: CASSYSQAATQPQHF
j_call: TRBJ1-5
v_call: TRBV6-5

cdr3_aa: CASSLQGFGETQYF
j_call: TRBJ2-5
v_call: TRBV7-7

cdr3_aa: CASSPGTWGYEQYF
j_call: TRBJ2-7
v_call: TRBV7-2

cdr3_aa: CSSGTETDQPQHF
j_call: TRBJ1-5
v_call: TRBV29-1

cdr3_aa: CASSSQEITDTQYF
j_call: TRBJ2-3
v_call: TRBV19

cdr3_aa: CASTRGGMRTSEAFF
j_call: TRBJ1-1
v_call: TRBV11-2

cdr3_aa: CASSFLRGANTGELFF
j_call: TRBJ2-2
v_call: TRBV6-5

cdr3_aa: CASSSLGEETQYF
j_call: TRBJ2-5
v_call: TRBV27

cdr3_aa: CASSALGQVNNEQFF
j_call: TRBJ2-1
v_call: TRBV5-6

cdr3_aa: CASSPNTGGFNEQFF
j_call: TRBJ2-1
v_call: TRBV19

cdr3_aa: CAWSGGPNTGELFF
j_call: TRBJ2-2
v_call: TRBV30

cdr3_aa: CASSLAGEPGELFF
j_call: TRBJ2-2
v_call: TRBV27

cdr3_aa: CSVEEGNTDTQYF
j_call: TRBJ2-3
v_call: TRBV29-1

cdr3_aa: CASSPAGVGHRNTGELFF
j_call: TRBJ2-2
v_call: TRBV7-2

cdr3_aa: CASSLLRLIGNNEQFF
j_call: TRBJ2-1
v_call: TRBV5-8

cdr3_aa: CASSLGLAGGGAETQYF
j_call: TRBJ2-5
v_call: TRBV5-1

cdr3_aa: CASSSRLDSPLDEAFF
j_call: TRBJ1-1
v_call: TRBV19